This entry is about one TCR beta chain. Its antigen is undetermined. This CDR3 spans 15 amino acids. After removal of 6 bases from V and 3 bases from J, the junction contained 5 bases not matched to a gene. Germline V lookup: CDR1 MNHEY, CDR2 SVGAGI. The assay was immunoSEQ multiplex PCR, and TCRdb's table has in-frame clones only and misses some. The sample comprises roughly 61,000 clones, about four fifths of which are singletons, and 4.5% to 7.5% rests with the top ten. This entry is derived from a study of a mutant IDH1 vaccine in newly diagnosed glioma. Across the study: The initiation of vaccination occurred 4-6 weeks after radiotherapy alone, or with temozolomide cycles. A roughly 62% male, roughly 40% female split and a mean age of roughly 37 years characterized treated patients. Findings of the study overall: Most patients, 90% to 95%, showed vaccine-induced immune responses.

Documented time point: week 11, during vaccination. Topical imiquimod accompanied each vaccine dose, which consisted of 300 ug of mutant IDH1 20-mer peptide. New WHO grade 3 or 4 astrocytomas that were IDH1-mutant and ATRX-lost occurred in the donors. The chain is built from TRBV6-5 and TRBJ2-2, with 9 bases matching TRBD1. The TCR originated in a man aged 45-65 years with glioma. The starting material was PBMCs, obtained from a glioma patient whose treatment included an IDH1 peptide vaccine. In DNA form, the CDR3 reads TGTGCCAGCAGGCGGGACAGGGTGGACACCGGGGAGCTGTTTTTT. It is translated as CASRRDRVDTGELFF.